This passage covers 30 T cell receptor beta chains from one sample sequenced in a study of T-cell memory formation after mild COVID-19 (dated by TCRdb to the early 2020s). The library was built by means of 5' RACE. TCRdb records Illumina NovaSeq 6000 as the sequencer. TCRdb cleaned the public reads at Q25 with fastp, built clones with MiXCR and kept in-frame beta chains. Entries that share a CDR3 protein sequence are merged under the most common genes and DNA. Recorded for this sample are roughly 100,000 distinct CDR3 sequences; around 15% of them occurred a single time. In total, the top ten clones hold approximately 28% of the sample. The source material was PBMCs or a T cell subset sorted from them (not recorded which). These receptors were obtained from an adult woman who had mild COVID-19 (a few samples of this study predate the infection). The sample titles of this study are shuffled in the database, so cell type and time point are left out; the donor was told from shared clones.

The chain couples TRBV27 to TRBJ2-2; D may be TRBD1 or TRBD2 (5 bases each). CDR1 is MNHEY, CDR2 SMNVEV, per germline (reference sequence). The CDR3 consists of 16 residues. The V and J ends lost 8 bases and 4 bases respectively, with 20 bases between them. CDR3 sequence (DNA): TGTGCCAGCTTGGGAATTGGGGCTAGCTTCACCGGGGAGCTGTTTTTT. It encodes CASLGIGASFTGELFF.

The chain carries TRBV7-6 and TRBJ2-1; D may correspond to TRBD1 or TRBD2 (5 bases each). Germline CDR1 reads SGHVS; CDR2 reads FNYEAQ. Trimming took 0 bases from V and 2 from J, leaving 8 bases between them. This CDR3 spans 15 amino acids. This CDR3 is CASSLAGTPYNEQFF. CDR3 DNA: TGTGCCAGCAGCTTAGCCGGGACCCCCTACAATGAGCAGTTCTTC.

This chain uses TRBV7-2 with TRBJ2-3; the D gene is possibly TRBD2 (6 bases). The germline CDR1 and CDR2 sequences are SGHTA and FQGNSA. The CDR3 length is 15 residues. V lost 3 bases, J lost 6 bases, and 16 bases lay in between. For the CDR3, the DNA is TGTGCCAGCAGCTTCGGGACTTCGACGGCGGATACGCAGTATTTT. Translating gives CASSFGTSTADTQYF.

This clonotype occurred many times. This chain uses TRBV7-2 with TRBJ2-7, with 14 bases matching TRBD2. This CDR3 comprises 16 residues. Germline lookup yields CDR1 SGHTA and CDR2 FQGNSA. J gave up 1 base and V 5 bases, and 4 bases lay outside the gene matches. The CDR3, as DNA: TGTGCCAGCAGCCCGCGACTAGCGGGAGGGTCCTACGAGCAGTACTTC. It translates to CASSPRLAGGSYEQYF.

This clonotype was seen a few times. This chain joins TRBV4-1 and TRBJ2-5, with D possibly called TRBD1 or TRBD2 (5 bases each). CDR1 and CDR2 from the germline V gene are MGHRA and YSYEKL. The CDR3 contains 15 residues. V lost 5 bases and J 4 bases, leaving 17 bases between the germline ends. CDR3 DNA sequence: TGCGCCAGCAGCGCAAATTTCCGGGGCACAGAGACCCAGTACTTC. It yields the protein CASSANFRGTETQYF.

CDR3 region: CATSVVGTGELFF. The CDR3 DNA follows: TGTGCCACCAGTGTAGTCGGCACCGGGGAGCTGTTTTTT. This chain connects TRBV24-1 to TRBJ2-2, with D hard to call. The CDR3 is 13 residues long. Trimming pared 5 bases from V and 4 bases from J, leaving 7 bases between. Germline CDR1 KGHDR, CDR2 SFDVKD.

The chain employs TRBV6-6 and TRBJ1-1, with TRBD1 as a possible D gene (6 bases). The CDR3 consists of 15 residues. Germline lookup yields CDR1 MNHNY and CDR2 SVGAGI (reference sequence). The V end was cut by 3 bases, the J end by 1 base, with 12 bases between. This chain's CDR3 is CASSYRGAPNTEAFF. The CDR3 DNA follows: TGTGCCAGCAGTTATCGGGGGGCGCCGAACACTGAAGCTTTCTTT.

This chain uses TRBV5-6 with TRBJ2-1; 8 bases match TRBD1. The germline V gene has CDR1 SGHDT and CDR2 YYEEEE. The CDR3 extends over 14 amino acids. V shed 4 bases and J 9 bases; nucleotides not matched to a gene: 9. DNA for the CDR3: TGTGCCAGCAGCACAGGGGGGCGTCTTAGTGAGCAGTTCTTC. Translated, it gives CASSTGGRLSEQFF.

This sequence joins TRBV29-1 and TRBJ2-1; TRBD1 might be the D (5 bases). This CDR3 spans 12 amino acids. Per the germline V gene, CDR1 is SQVTM and CDR2 is ANQGSEA. V was cut by 1 base and J by 9 bases, with 10 bases left in between. Here the CDR3 DNA reads TGCAGCGTTGAAGTTCAGGACACTGAGCAGTTCTTC. This codes for CSVEVQDTEQFF.

The gene calls are TRBV27 and TRBJ1-2; D unclear. Trimming cost V 2 bases and J 0 bases, with 4 bases left between them. CDR1 is MNHEY, CDR2 SMNVEV, per germline (reference sequence). The length of the CDR3 is 13 residues. The DNA for the CDR3 is TGTGCCAGCAGTTTAGCAGCTAACTATGGCTACACCTTC. This sequence encodes CASSLAANYGYTF.

There are a few counts of this clonotype. This chain uses TRBV5-1 with TRBJ2-7; no firm D call. CDR1 and CDR2 from the germline V gene are SGHRS and YFSETQ. Trimming removed 4 bases at V and 2 bases at J, with 16 bases between. The CDR3 sequence is 15 residues long. CDR3 sequence: CASSKGPNSPYEQYF. Here the CDR3 DNA reads TGCGCCAGCAGCAAAGGCCCAAACAGCCCCTACGAGCAGTACTTC.

The chain combines TRBV5-5 with TRBJ2-3, with unresolved D. Germline-derived CDR1 and CDR2 are SGHKS and YYEKEE (reference sequence). Between the trimmed V and J ends, which lost 5 bases and 4 bases, there was a span of 8 bases. The CDR3 runs to 12 residues. The CDR3 reads CASSPYADTQYF. The CDR3 coding sequence is TGTGCCAGCAGTCCGTACGCAGATACGCAGTATTTT.

This clonotype has more than one count but fewer than ten. This chain links TRBV6-6 with TRBJ1-1; 8 bases are a match to TRBD1. V trimming: 8 bases; J trimming: 4 bases; junction bases outside the gene matches: 24. The length of the CDR3 is 19 residues. Germline V gene data show CDR1 as MNHNY and CDR2 as SVGAGI (reference sequence). The CDR3: CASSPPRDRRPGRGTEAFF. The CDR3 nucleotides read TGTGCCAGCTCCCCCCCTAGGGACAGGAGGCCGGGGAGAGGCACTGAAGCTTTCTTT.

This clonotype was seen a few times. The chain links TRBV4-1 to TRBJ2-1; 12 bases are a match to TRBD2. The germline V gene has CDR1 MGHRA and CDR2 YSYEKL. The CDR3 sequence is 15 residues long. V dropped 4 bases and J dropped 7; count of bases not matched to a gene: 5. The CDR3 bases are TGCGCCAGCAGCCCTCTAGCGGGGGGGAAGAATGAGCAGTTCTTC. Translation: CASSPLAGGKNEQFF.

The chain carries TRBV19 and TRBJ2-7, with 10 bases lining up with TRBD1. Germline assignment: CDR1 LNHDA and CDR2 SQIVND (reference sequence). The CDR3 length is 15 residues. V dropped 3 bases and J dropped 6; count of bases not matched to a gene: 8. The CDR3 region is CASSIRTGGFAEQYF. The DNA of the CDR3 is TGTGCCAGTAGTATTCGGACAGGGGGTTTTGCCGAGCAGTACTTC. Based on the CDR3 plus reference TRBV19 and TRBJ2-7, the full variable domain is DGGITQSPKYLFRKEGQNVTLSCEQNLNHDAMYWYRQDPGQGLRLIYYSQIVNDFQKGDIAEGYSVSREKKESFPLTVTSAQKNPTAFYLCASSIRTGGFAEQYFGPGTRLTVT.

The chain couples TRBV7-9 to TRBJ2-5, with D perhaps TRBD2 (5 bases). CDR1 is SEHNR and CDR2 is FQNEAQ in the germline V gene (reference sequence). This CDR3 is built from 15 residues. Trimming shortened V by 6 bases and J by 1 base, and 15 bases separated the two germline ends. Here the CDR3 reads CASSTPRASQETQYF. Written as DNA, the CDR3 is TGTGCCAGCAGTACTCCGCGGGCGTCCCAAGAGACCCAGTACTTC.

The gene calls are TRBV20-1 and TRBJ1-2; the D is unclear. Trimming took off 5 bases at V and 4 bases at J, with 11 bases between the two ends. The germline V gene has CDR1 DFQATT and CDR2 SNEGSKA (reference sequence). The CDR3 is 12 amino acids. In DNA, the CDR3 is TGCAGTGCTCCCCCCAGTTCCTATGGCTACACCTTC. Its protein product is CSAPPSSYGYTF.

This clonotype was observed at least ten times. The chain uses TRBV5-1 and TRBJ1-1; 8 bases fit TRBD1. The CDR3 totals 14 residues. V shed 4 bases and J 4 bases; nucleotides not matched to a gene: 6. Germline V gene lookup returns CDR1 SGHRS and CDR2 YFSETQ. This CDR3 reads CASSNGQGGTEAFF. The CDR3 nucleotides read TGCGCCAGCAGCAATGGACAGGGAGGCACTGAAGCTTTCTTT. Using reference TRBV5-1 and TRBJ1-1 for the parts outside the CDR3, the full variable domain is KAGVTQTPRYLIKTRGQQVTLSCSPISGHRSVSWYQQTPGQGLQFLFEYFSETQRNKGNFPGRFSGRQFSNSRSEMNVSTLELGDSALYLCASSNGQGGTEAFFGQGTRLTVV.

There are a few counts of this clonotype. The rearrangement uses TRBV29-1 and TRBJ2-6; D is unresolved. The CDR3 contains 15 residues. Germline assignment: CDR1 SQVTM and CDR2 ANQGSEA. The V gene lost 3 bases and the J gene lost 4 bases, with 13 bases spanning the gap. CDR3 in amino acids: CSVEDVTVGANVLTF. The CDR3 region has the DNA TGCAGCGTTGAGGACGTCACGGTAGGGGCCAACGTCCTGACTTTC. The full variable domain, its missing parts supplied by reference TRBV29-1 and TRBJ2-6, is SAVISQKPSRDICQRGTSLTIQCQVDSQVTMMFWYRQQPGQSLTLIATANQGSEATYESGFVIDKFPISRPNLTFSTLTVSNMSPEDSSIYLCSVEDVTVGANVLTFGAGSRLTVL.

V is TRBV2 and J is TRBJ2-3; the match to TRBD1 covers 11 bases. Trimming at V came to 9 bases and at J to 5 bases, leaving 10 bases not matched to a gene. This CDR3 spans 15 amino acids. Germline-derived CDR1 and CDR2 are SNHLY and FYNNEI. The CDR3 DNA reads as TGTGCCAGTACCGGGACAGGGGGGTTTCTAGATACGCAGTATTTT. Protein product: CASTGTGGFLDTQYF.

The rearrangement links TRBV29-1 to TRBJ2-2; the match to TRBD1 covers 10 bases. CDR1 is SQVTM, CDR2 ANQGSEA, per germline. This CDR3 region has 15 residues. The trim removed 0 bases at V and 6 bases at J, leaving 4 bases unmatched. The DNA for the CDR3 is TGCAGCGTTGAAGAGGGACAGGGGCTCGCCGGGGAGCTGTTTTTT. Translation: CSVEEGQGLAGELFF.

This chain joins TRBV9 and TRBJ2-5; the D is unclear. The CDR3 sequence is 14 residues long. CDR1 SGDLS and CDR2 YYNGEE come from the germline V gene. The V and J ends lost 0 bases and 2 bases respectively, with 8 bases between them. CDR3 amino acids: CASSVDRNQETQYF. CDR3 nucleotide sequence: TGTGCCAGCAGCGTAGACAGAAATCAAGAGACCCAGTACTTC. Supplemented by reference TRBV9 and TRBJ2-5, the full variable domain reads DSGVTQTPKHLITATGQRVTLRCSPRSGDLSVYWYQQSLDQGLQFLIQYYNGEERAKGNILERFSAQQFPDLHSELNLSSLELGDSALYFCASSVDRNQETQYFGPGTRLLVL.

J is TRBJ2-3 and V is TRBV29-1, with TRBD2 matching 7 bases. V gave up 6 bases and J gave up 2 bases; unmatched junction bases: 11. The CDR3 length is 15 residues. Germline values: CDR1 SQVTM, CDR2 ANQGSEA. CDR3 amino acids: CSVVNLADPTDTQYF. In nucleotides, the CDR3 is TGCAGCGTCGTAAATCTAGCGGACCCCACAGATACGCAGTATTTT.

The rearrangement links TRBV20-1 to TRBJ2-1; perhaps TRBD2 as D (5 bases). The length of the CDR3 is 18 residues. Trimming cost V 0 bases and J 7 bases, with 25 bases left between them. Per germline, CDR1 DFQATT and CDR2 SNEGSKA (reference sequence). This chain's CDR3 is CSARDLPPVFGKANEQFF. The CDR3, as DNA: TGCAGTGCTAGAGATCTCCCCCCCGTGTTCGGGAAAGCGAATGAGCAGTTCTTC.

The V and J genes are TRBV24-1 and TRBJ2-2, with TRBD1 identical over 10 bases. Germline CDR1 is KGHDR and CDR2 is SFDVKD. Unmatched junction bases numbered 4, after V lost 3 bases and J lost 4 bases. The CDR3 runs 16 residues. The CDR3 region has the DNA TGTGCCACCAGTGATCTCCGGGACAGGGGCACCGGGGAGCTGTTTTTT. Residues: CATSDLRDRGTGELFF.

The sample holds many counts of this clonotype. DNA for the CDR3: TGTGCCAGCAGCCAAGATGAAGGGGGCGCGGGAGAGACCCAGTACTTC. This translates into CASSQDEGGAGETQYF. The V call is TRBV4-2, the J call TRBJ2-5; 7 bases line up with TRBD1. Germline CDR1 and CDR2: LGHNA and YNFKEQ. The CDR3 has 16 amino acids. V trimming: 0 bases; J trimming: 4 bases; junction bases outside the gene matches: 8.

This clonotype was counted only a few times. The chain links TRBV12-3 or TRBV12-4 to TRBJ1-2; tentative D call: TRBD1 (5 bases). With 6 bases removed from V and 7 bases from J, the gap between germline ends came to 24 bases. There are 16 residues in the CDR3. CDR3 coding DNA: TGTGCCAGCAGCCCTCATTCAGAGGGGCGTATCGGTGGCTACACCTTC. This translates into CASSPHSEGRIGGYTF.

This clonotype appeared a few times. This sequence joins TRBV11-2 and TRBJ2-1, with 8 bases matching TRBD2. CDR1 SGHAT and CDR2 FQNNGV come from the germline V gene. Losses at the gene ends were 4 bases for V and 6 bases for J; bases not matched to a gene: 8. CDR3 size: 15 residues. The CDR3 sequence: CASSSSGTSLNEQFF. The CDR3 DNA reads as TGTGCCAGCAGCTCCTCCGGGACTAGTCTCAATGAGCAGTTCTTC.

This clonotype was picked up a small number of times. This rearrangement joins TRBV6-5 to TRBJ1-1; D is undetermined. Trimming stripped 4 bases from V and 1 base from J, with 10 bases between. This CDR3 is built from 14 residues. Germline V gene data show CDR1 as MNHEY and CDR2 as SVGAGI. The CDR3 is CASSFRSSNTEAFF. The CDR3 nucleotides read TGTGCCAGCAGTTTCCGCTCCTCGAACACTGAAGCTTTCTTT.

A few counts support this clonotype. The rearrangement joins TRBV5-5 to TRBJ2-3, with D possibly matching TRBD1 (5 bases). With 0 bases removed from V and 3 bases from J, the gap between germline ends came to 8 bases. This CDR3 is built from 14 residues. CDR1 and CDR2 (germline): SGHKS, YYEKEE (reference sequence). The chain's CDR3 is CASSLEGWTDTQYF. In DNA form, the CDR3 reads TGTGCCAGCAGCTTGGAGGGGTGGACAGATACGCAGTATTTT.